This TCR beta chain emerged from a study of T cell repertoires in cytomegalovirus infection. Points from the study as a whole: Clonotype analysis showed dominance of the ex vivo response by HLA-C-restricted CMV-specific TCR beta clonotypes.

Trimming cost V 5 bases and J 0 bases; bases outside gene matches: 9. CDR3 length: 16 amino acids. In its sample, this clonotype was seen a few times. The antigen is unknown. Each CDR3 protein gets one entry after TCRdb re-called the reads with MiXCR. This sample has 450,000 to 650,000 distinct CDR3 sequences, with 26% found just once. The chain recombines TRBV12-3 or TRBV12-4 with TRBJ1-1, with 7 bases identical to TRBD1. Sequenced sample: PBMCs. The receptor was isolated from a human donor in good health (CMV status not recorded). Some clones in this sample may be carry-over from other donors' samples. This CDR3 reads CASSPRTGPLNTEAFF. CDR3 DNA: TGTGCCAGCAGTCCCAGGACAGGACCATTGAACACTGAAGCTTTCTTT.